This T cell receptor beta chain was obtained from a study of naive and memory T cell subsets. Study-wide results and limits: Expression changes during T cell differentiation may affect RNA-based TCR counts. The power law exponent of TCR abundance differed between naive and memory cells. Naive repertoires, especially CD8, held a few larger clonotypes, possibly memory cells re-expressing CD45RA. Diversity fell and Gini index rose from naive through CM, EM, EMRA. In naive cells, over 85% of TCR sequences were seen only once.

There are many counts of this clonotype. The antigen is not known. The V end was cut by 5 bases, the J end by 15 bases, with 17 bases between. This CDR3 spans 12 amino acids. CDR1 and CDR2 from the germline V gene are MNHEY and SVGEGT. Two oligonucleotides, mixed equimolar, formed the beta constant-region primer covering TRBC1 and TRBC2. Ligated cDNA was amplified by four rounds of PCR with nested alpha and beta constant-region primers and SP2. TCRdb independently ran MiXCR on the UMI-ligation and nested PCR reads; one entry per CDR3 protein. The table records under 150,000 distinct CDR3 sequences, about 20% of them present only once.

Material: naive CD8+ T cells from blood. V usage is TRBV6-2 or TRBV6-3 and J usage is TRBJ1-3; no firm D call. This sequence was found in a human donor in good health. The CDR3 DNA sequence: TGTGCCAGCAGTCAAAACGGGCCCACGCAATATTTT. Protein sequence: CASSQNGPTQYF.